These 15 T cell receptor beta chains originate from one sample sequenced in a study of blood T cell repertoires in COVID-19. Only in-frame clones appear in the TCRdb table, and some are missing; sequencing was by immunoSEQ multiplex PCR. The repertoire holds approximately 190,000 clones, with approximately 85% as singletons. The sample comprised peripheral blood. The receptors shown here come from a woman aged 70-85 years with active or convalescent COVID-19.

This clone has a handful of counts. The genes are TRBV6-6 and TRBJ2-1; TRBD2 matches 9 bases. V shed 5 bases, J shed 2 bases, and the junction held 7 bases outside the gene matches. CDR3 length: 16 amino acids. Per germline, CDR1 MNHNY and CDR2 SVGAGI (reference sequence). In DNA form, the CDR3 reads TGTGCCAGCAGTAACCTATTAGCGGGAGCCTACAATGAGCAGTTCTTC. Amino acids: CASSNLLAGAYNEQFF.

This clone showed up just once. This sequence joins TRBV2 and TRBJ2-5; 12 nucleotides line up with TRBD1. This CDR3 spans 14 amino acids. Germline V gene data show CDR1 as SNHLY and CDR2 as FYNNEI. Unmatched junction bases numbered 4, after V lost 6 bases and J lost 5 bases. CDR3 sequence reads: CASRGTGGWETQYF. The CDR3 DNA reads as TGTGCCAGCAGAGGGACAGGGGGCTGGGAGACCCAGTACTTC.

This sequence joins TRBV7-7 and TRBJ2-1, with 9 bases that match TRBD2. The CDR3 is 15 residues long. V gave up 4 bases and J gave up 6 bases; unmatched junction bases: 7. The V gene's germline CDR1 is SSHAT and CDR2 FNYEAQ (reference sequence). Here the CDR3 DNA reads TGTGCCAGCAGCTCGGTAGCGGGAGCGGGCAATGAGCAGTTCTTC. Its translation: CASSSVAGAGNEQFF.

The chain recombines TRBV7-3 with TRBJ2-2; 15 bases are shared with TRBD2. The CDR3 is 20 residues long. V shed 2 bases, J shed 0 bases, and the junction held 7 bases outside the gene matches. Germline lookup yields CDR1 SGHTA and CDR2 FQGTGA. CDR3: CASSLGPGLAGGANTGELFF. CDR3 DNA sequence: TGTGCCAGCAGCTTAGGACCGGGACTAGCGGGAGGAGCGAACACCGGGGAGCTGTTTTTT.

The rearrangement uses TRBV19 and TRBJ2-7, with D unclear. V gave up 10 bases and J gave up 6 bases, with 34 bases separating them. This CDR3 has 18 amino acids. Germline V gene data show CDR1 as LNHDA and CDR2 as SQIVND (reference sequence). Here the CDR3 DNA reads TGTGCCAATTACCCTTTCCCTAAGCGCCCAAGTAGTACTTGCGAGCAGTACTTC. This codes for CANYPFPKRPSSTCEQYF.

The chain carries TRBV19 and TRBJ2-1, with TRBD2 matching over 14 bases. The CDR3 runs 18 residues. Trimming took 3 bases from V and 3 from J; bases not matched to a gene: 7. Germline CDR1 LNHDA, CDR2 SQIVND (reference sequence). The CDR3: CASSIGGLAGVYYNEQFF. The CDR3 bases are TGTGCCAGTAGTATCGGGGGACTAGCGGGAGTATACTACAATGAGCAGTTCTTC.

This clone was recorded once. The V gene is TRBV6-5, the J gene TRBJ1-5; perhaps TRBD1 as D (5 bases). Per the germline V gene, CDR1 is MNHEY and CDR2 is SVGAGI. Trimming took off 6 bases at V and 0 bases at J, with 9 bases between the two ends. The CDR3 is 14 amino acids. The CDR3: CASRSRASNQPQHF. The DNA for the CDR3 is TGTGCCAGCAGGAGCAGGGCTAGCAATCAGCCCCAGCATTTT.

The CDR3 nucleotides are TGTGCCAGCTCACCACGGTCCGACATAACCTCTGGAAACACCATATATTTT. Protein: CASSPRSDITSGNTIYF. This chain connects TRBV18 to TRBJ1-3; no firm D call. Germline V gene lookup returns CDR1 KGHSH and CDR2 LQKENI. V dropped 1 base and J dropped 0 bases, with 13 bases sitting between them. CDR3 length: 17 amino acids.

The count of this clone is one. The chain carries TRBV29-1 and TRBJ1-5; unclear D gene. V dropped 2 bases and J dropped 2 bases, with 7 bases sitting between them. The CDR3 is 13 amino acids. CDR1 is SQVTM, CDR2 ANQGSEA, per germline. The CDR3 protein is CSVEKPGNQPQHF. The DNA for the CDR3 is TGCAGCGTTGAAAAACCGGGCAATCAGCCCCAGCATTTT.

The J gene is TRBJ2-2, the V gene TRBV4-2, with 9 bases aligning to TRBD2. Germline CDR1 reads LGHNA; CDR2 reads YNFKEQ. The CDR3 length is 18 residues. After removal of 3 bases from V and 2 bases from J, the junction contained 10 bases not matched to a gene. CDR3 protein: CASSQGRGLAVNTGELFF. The CDR3 DNA is TGTGCCAGCAGCCAGGGCCGGGGACTAGCCGTCAACACCGGGGAGCTGTTTTTT.

The V gene is TRBV15, the J gene TRBJ2-7; possible D gene TRBD1, 6 bases. The V gene lost 0 bases and the J gene lost 6 bases, with 9 bases spanning the gap. Germline V CDR1 and CDR2: LNHNV, YYDKDF (reference sequence). This CDR3 spans 13 amino acids. CDR3 in amino acids: CATSRDTGFEQYF. The CDR3 DNA is TGTGCCACCAGCAGAGACACAGGGTTCGAGCAGTACTTC.

The V call is TRBV11-2, the J call TRBJ2-3; no reliable D call. Germline-derived CDR1 and CDR2 are SGHAT and FQNNGV. The CDR3 length is 13 residues. The V end lost 10 bases, the J end lost 4 bases, and 15 bases lay between the germline ends. The CDR3 coding sequence is TGTGCCACGACCCCGCCTCTAGCAGATACGCAGTATTTT. This codes for CATTPPLADTQYF.

The chain employs TRBV6-5 and TRBJ2-5; D possibly corresponds to TRBD1 (6 bases). Trimming shortened V by 7 bases and J by 5 bases, and 20 bases separated the two germline ends. Germline-derived CDR1 and CDR2 are MNHEY and SVGAGI. This CDR3 has 15 amino acids. CDR3 sequence (DNA): TGTGCCAGCACCAGGGGAATAGGGGCCGCCGAGACCCAGTACTTC. As protein: CASTRGIGAAETQYF.

This clone was detected a few times. This chain joins TRBV2 and TRBJ2-3; tentative D call: TRBD1 (5 bases). Between the trimmed V and J ends, which lost 7 bases and 2 bases, there was a span of 13 bases. CDR1 is SNHLY, CDR2 FYNNEI, per germline. The CDR3 extends over 14 amino acids. The CDR3 spells CASTRQRITDTQYF. CDR3 DNA sequence: TGTGCCAGCACCCGACAGCGAATCACAGATACGCAGTATTTT.

This chain joins TRBV9 and TRBJ2-2; D gene uncertain. Per the germline V gene, CDR1 is SGDLS and CDR2 is YYNGEE. The V end was cut by 4 bases, the J end by 6 bases, with 19 bases between. The CDR3 is 16 amino acids. The CDR3 spells CASSSRKSSPAGELFF. The CDR3 coding sequence is TGTGCCAGCAGCTCTCGCAAGAGTAGCCCCGCCGGGGAGCTGTTTTTT. Supplemented by reference TRBV9 and TRBJ2-2, the full variable domain reads DSGVTQTPKHLITATGQRVTLRCSPRSGDLSVYWYQQSLDQGLQFLIQYYNGEERAKGNILERFSAQQFPDLHSELNLSSLELGDSALYFCASSSRKSSPAGELFFGEGSRLTVL.